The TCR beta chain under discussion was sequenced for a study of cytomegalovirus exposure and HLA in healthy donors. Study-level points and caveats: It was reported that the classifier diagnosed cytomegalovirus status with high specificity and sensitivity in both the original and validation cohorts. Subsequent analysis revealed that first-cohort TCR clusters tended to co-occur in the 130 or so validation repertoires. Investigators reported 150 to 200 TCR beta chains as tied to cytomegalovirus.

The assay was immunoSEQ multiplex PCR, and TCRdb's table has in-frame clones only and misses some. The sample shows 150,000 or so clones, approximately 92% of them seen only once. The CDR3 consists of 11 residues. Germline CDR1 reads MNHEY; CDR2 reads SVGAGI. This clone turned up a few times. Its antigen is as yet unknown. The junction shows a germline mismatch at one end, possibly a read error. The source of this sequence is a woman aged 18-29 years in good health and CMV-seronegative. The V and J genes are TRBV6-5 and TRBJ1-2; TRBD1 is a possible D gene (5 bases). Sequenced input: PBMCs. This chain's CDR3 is CASSYGGVISF. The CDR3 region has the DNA TGTGCCAGCAGTTACGGGGGGGTAATATCCTTC.